This TCR beta chain derives from a study of cytomegalovirus exposure and HLA in healthy donors. The study's findings and limits: With later analysis, a missense DCLRE1C variant became linked to TCR beta V- and J-gene trimming. With further analysis later on, most CMV-associated TCR beta chains appeared HLA-restricted. Sequencing depth across donors, presence/absence analyses assumed, was roughly uniform.

The CDR3 contains 11 residues. Germline CDR1 and CDR2: MNHEY and SMNVEV (reference sequence). V was pared by 3 bases and J by 7 bases, with 6 bases between. This clone occurred once. Antigen specificity is unknown. In the PCR, 60 Vbeta and 13 Jbeta primers were used. Data came from immunoSEQ multiplex PCR; TCRdb stores just in-frame clones and leaves some out. The table shows tens of thousands of clones, with 78% occurring only once. This clonotype originated in a male donor in good health and CMV-seropositive. Sample: PBMCs. This chain links TRBV27 with TRBJ1-1; D remains unclear. The CDR3 bases are TGTGCCAGCAGTTTTGGCCTTGAAGCTTTCTTT. Translation gives CASSFGLEAFF.